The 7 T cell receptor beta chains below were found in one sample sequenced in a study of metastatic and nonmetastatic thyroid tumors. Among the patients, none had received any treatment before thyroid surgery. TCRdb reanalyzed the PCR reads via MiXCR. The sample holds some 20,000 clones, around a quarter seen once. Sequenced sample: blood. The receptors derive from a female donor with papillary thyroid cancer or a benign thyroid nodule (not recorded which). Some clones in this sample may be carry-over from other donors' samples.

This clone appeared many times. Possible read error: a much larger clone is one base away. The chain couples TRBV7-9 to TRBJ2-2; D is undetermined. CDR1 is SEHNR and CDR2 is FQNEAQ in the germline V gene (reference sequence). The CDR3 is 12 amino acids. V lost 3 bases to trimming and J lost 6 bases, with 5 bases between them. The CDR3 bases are TGTGCCAGCAGCTTTACCTCCGGGGAGCTGTTTTTT. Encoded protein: CASSFTSGELFF.

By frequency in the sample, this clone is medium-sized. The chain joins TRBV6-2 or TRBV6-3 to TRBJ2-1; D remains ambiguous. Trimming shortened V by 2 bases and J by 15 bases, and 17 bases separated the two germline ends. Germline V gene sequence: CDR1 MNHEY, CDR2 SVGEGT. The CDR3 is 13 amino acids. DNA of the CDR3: TGTGCCAGCAGTTACGCCGGTTCGGTCACGTCGTTCTTC. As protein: CASSYAGSVTSFF.

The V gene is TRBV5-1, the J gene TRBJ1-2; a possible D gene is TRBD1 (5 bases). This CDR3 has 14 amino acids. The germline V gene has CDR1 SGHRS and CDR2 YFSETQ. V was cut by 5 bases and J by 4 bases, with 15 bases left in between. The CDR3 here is CASSQSGPLYGYTF. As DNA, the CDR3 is TGCGCCAGCAGTCAATCGGGACCACTCTATGGCTACACCTTC. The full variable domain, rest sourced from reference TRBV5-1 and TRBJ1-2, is KAGVTQTPRYLIKTRGQQVTLSCSPISGHRSVSWYQQTPGQGLQFLFEYFSETQRNKGNFPGRFSGRQFSNSRSEMNVSTLELGDSALYLCASSQSGPLYGYTFGSGTRLTVV.

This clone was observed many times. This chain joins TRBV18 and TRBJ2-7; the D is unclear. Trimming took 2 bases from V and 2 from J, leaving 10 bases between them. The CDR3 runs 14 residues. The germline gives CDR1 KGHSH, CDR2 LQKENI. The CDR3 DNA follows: TGTGCCAGCTCACCATATTCCCAAGCCTACGAGCAGTACTTC. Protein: CASSPYSQAYEQYF. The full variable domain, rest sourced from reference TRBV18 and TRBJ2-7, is NAGVMQNPRHLVRRRGQEARLRCSPMKGHSHVYWYRQLPEEGLKFMVYLQKENIIDESGMPKERFSAEFPKEGPSILRIQQVVRGDSAAYFCASSPYSQAYEQYFGPGTRLTVT.

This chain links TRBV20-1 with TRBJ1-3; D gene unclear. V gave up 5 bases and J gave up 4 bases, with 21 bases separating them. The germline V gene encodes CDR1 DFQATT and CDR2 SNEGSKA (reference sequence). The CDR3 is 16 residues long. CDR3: CSAADVVGNQGNTIYF. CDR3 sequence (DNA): TGCAGTGCTGCCGACGTGGTCGGGAATCAAGGAAACACCATATATTTT.

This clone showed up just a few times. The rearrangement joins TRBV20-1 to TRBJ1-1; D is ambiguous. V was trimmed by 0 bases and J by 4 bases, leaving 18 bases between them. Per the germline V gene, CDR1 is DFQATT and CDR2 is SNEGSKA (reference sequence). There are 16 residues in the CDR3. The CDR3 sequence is CSARDSGAPRGTEAFF. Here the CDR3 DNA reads TGCAGTGCTAGAGATTCGGGCGCGCCCCGGGGCACTGAAGCTTTCTTT.

The CDR3, as DNA: TGTGAGTCGTATACCCCCGGGACAGGGAAGGCGGGGGCCAACGTCCTGACTTTC. Translating it yields CESYTPGTGKAGANVLTF. The gene calls are TRBV6-1 and TRBJ2-6; 9 bases align to TRBD1. The V gene's germline CDR1 is MNHNS and CDR2 SASEGT. The CDR3 has 18 residues.